The 17 T cell receptor beta chains below all came from one sample that was sequenced in a study of blood T cell repertoires in COVID-19. The repertoire was sequenced with immunoSEQ multiplex PCR; TCRdb's copy has only in-frame clones and lacks some. The top ten hold approximately 7.2% of the sample, which has about 220,000 clones, around three quarters seen once. The sequenced sample consisted of peripheral blood. Receptors were obtained from a woman in her 70s with acute or convalescent COVID-19.

The chain joins TRBV3-1 (or the pseudogene TRBV3-2) to TRBJ1-2, with D perhaps TRBD1 (5 bases). The CDR3 is 13 residues long. The ends were cut back, 2 bases at V and 6 bases at J, with 10 bases in the middle. Germline-derived CDR1 and CDR2 are LGHDT and YNNKEL (reference sequence). The CDR3 reads CASSQSSDNGYTF. For the CDR3, the DNA is TGTGCCAGCAGCCAAAGCTCGGACAATGGCTACACCTTC.

V is TRBV5-1 and J is TRBJ2-5; perhaps TRBD1 as D (6 bases). CDR1 is SGHRS, CDR2 YFSETQ, per germline. This CDR3 comprises 16 residues. V was clipped by 0 bases and J by 2 bases, with 14 bases between them. The CDR3: CASSLGATGPQETQYF. CDR3 bases: TGCGCCAGCAGCTTGGGGGCGACAGGCCCGCAAGAGACCCAGTACTTC.

This clone was counted a few times. The rearrangement joins TRBV11-3 to TRBJ2-3; tentatively, D is TRBD2 (5 bases). The CDR3 length is 14 residues. V lost 3 bases and J 6 bases, leaving 13 bases between the germline ends. Germline CDR1 is SGHNT and CDR2 is YENEEA. This CDR3 reads CASSFGLRSDTQYF. The CDR3 region has the DNA TGTGCCAGCAGCTTCGGACTGAGAAGCGATACGCAGTATTTT.

The chain couples TRBV7-8 to TRBJ2-3; 9 bases are shared with TRBD1. V was clipped by 6 bases and J by 3 bases; unmatched bases: 16. Per the germline V gene, CDR1 is SGHVS and CDR2 is FQNEAQ. This CDR3 region has 18 residues. The CDR3 coding sequence is TGTGCCAGCAGACGGGTCCCGCCTGGACAGGGGATTACAGATACGCAGTATTTT. Translating gives CASRRVPPGQGITDTQYF. The variable domain in full, with the rest retrieved from reference TRBV7-8 and TRBJ2-3, is GAGVSQSPRYKVAKRGQDVALRCDPISGHVSLFWYQQALGQGPEFLTYFQNEAQLDKSGLPSDRFFAERPEGSVSTLKIQRTQQEDSAVYLCASRRVPPGQGITDTQYFGPGTRLTVL.

V is TRBV10-3 and J is TRBJ1-2, with 10 bases lining up with TRBD1. The germline V gene has CDR1 ENHRY and CDR2 SYGVKD. The V gene end was trimmed by 3 bases and the J gene end by 5 bases; junction bases not matched to a gene: 6. This CDR3 comprises 15 residues. DNA of the CDR3: TGTGCCATCAGTGACCGGGACAGGGGAGATTATGGCTACACCTTC. Protein product: CAISDRDRGDYGYTF.

The chain has TRBV6-5 and TRBJ2-3; 7 bases are shared with TRBD1. The CDR3 contains 15 residues. CDR1 is MNHEY, CDR2 SVGAGI, per germline. V was pared by 7 bases and J by 0 bases, with 7 bases of the junction left unmatched. This CDR3 reads CASNPGTASTDTQYF. CDR3 nucleotides: TGTGCCAGCAATCCTGGGACAGCCAGCACAGATACGCAGTATTTT.

The count of this clone is one. The chain couples TRBV5-1 to TRBJ2-5, with D maybe TRBD1 (5 bases). The length of the CDR3 is 15 residues. The germline V and J ends were trimmed by 0 bases and 2 bases, with 11 bases remaining between them. Germline CDR1 is SGHRS and CDR2 is YFSETQ. CDR3 in DNA: TGCGCCAGCAGCTTGGGGGGCAGTAATCAAGAGACCCAGTACTTC. Translating it yields CASSLGGSNQETQYF.

This clone appeared once. The CDR3 here is CASSETGAVANYGYTF. The DNA for the CDR3 is TGTGCCAGCAGCGAGACAGGGGCGGTAGCTAACTATGGCTACACCTTC. This chain links TRBV7-8 with TRBJ1-2; TRBD1 matches at 8 bases. CDR3 length: 16 residues. Trimming at V came to 5 bases and at J to 0 bases, leaving 8 bases not matched to a gene. The V gene's germline CDR1 is SGHVS and CDR2 FQNEAQ.

The CDR3 sequence is CASSLKTGRDTGELFF. DNA of the CDR3: TGTGCCAGCAGCTTAAAAACGGGGAGGGACACCGGGGAGCTGTTTTTT. The chain carries TRBV7-3 and TRBJ2-2; 7 nucleotides align to TRBD2. The length of the CDR3 is 16 residues. The J segment lost 3 bases and the V segment lost 1 base, leaving 5 bases of the junction unmatched. Germline V gene data show CDR1 as SGHTA and CDR2 as FQGTGA. The full variable domain, completed using reference TRBV7-3 and TRBJ2-2, is GAGVSQTPSNKVTEKGKYVELRCDPISGHTALYWYRQSLGQGPEFLIYFQGTGAADDSGLPNDRFFAVRPEGSVSTLKIQRTERGDSAVYLCASSLKTGRDTGELFFGEGSRLTVL.

This clone was counted a few times. This chain joins TRBV7-2 and TRBJ2-5; possibly TRBD1 for D (5 bases). Germline V gene sequence: CDR1 SGHTA, CDR2 FQGNSA. V was trimmed by 3 bases and J by 5 bases, leaving 13 bases between them. This CDR3 has 14 residues. CDR3 sequence reads: CASSFGQGRETQYF. In nucleotides, the CDR3 is TGTGCCAGCAGCTTCGGGCAGGGAAGGGAGACCCAGTACTTC.

The V and J genes are TRBV24-1 and TRBJ1-1, with D perhaps matching TRBD1 (5 bases). CDR3 length: 13 residues. Germline CDR1 KGHDR, CDR2 SFDVKD. Deletions cut 3 bases from V and 1 base from J, with 5 bases between. CDR3 sequence: CATSDGQNTEAFF. The CDR3 DNA reads TGTGCCACCAGTGATGGACAGAACACTGAAGCTTTCTTT.

The V call is TRBV6-6, the J call TRBJ1-1, with D unresolved. The CDR3 is made up of 13 amino acids. Trimming removed 0 bases at V and 11 bases at J, with 13 bases between. The V gene's germline CDR1 is MNHNY and CDR2 SVGAGI (reference sequence). In DNA, the CDR3 is TGTGCCAGCAGTTACTCTATGAGTCTTGGTGCTTTCTTT. Residues: CASSYSMSLGAFF.

V is TRBV6-2 or TRBV6-3 and J is TRBJ2-5; D gene uncertain. V lost 2 bases, J lost 2 bases, and 3 bases lay in between. The CDR3 runs to 12 residues. The germline CDR1 and CDR2 sequences are MNHEY and SVGEGT. In DNA, the CDR3 is TGTGCCAGCAGTTACCCTCAAGAGACCCAGTACTTC. It yields the protein CASSYPQETQYF.

J is TRBJ2-3 and V is TRBV7-2; D uncertain. The CDR3 is 12 amino acids. Germline CDR1 SGHTA, CDR2 FQGNSA. Trimming removed 5 bases at V and 2 bases at J, with 5 bases between. CDR3: CASSTITDTQYF. The CDR3 nucleotides read TGTGCCAGCAGCACAATCACAGATACGCAGTATTTT.

The V and J genes are TRBV10-3 and TRBJ2-2, with a tentative D call TRBD2 (5 bases). From germline, CDR1 is ENHRY and CDR2 SYGVKD. The CDR3 extends over 11 amino acids. Trimming pared 4 bases from V and 8 bases from J, leaving 5 bases between. CDR3 protein: CAISGGGELFF. CDR3 in DNA: TGTGCCATCAGTGGAGGGGGGGAGCTGTTTTTT.

This clone appeared once. V and J are TRBV12-5 and TRBJ2-5, with 9 bases identical to TRBD1. V lost 4 bases to trimming and J lost 4 bases; unmatched junction nucleotides: 1. CDR3 length: 13 amino acids. Germline values: CDR1 LGHNT, CDR2 FRNRAP. For the CDR3, the DNA is TGTGCTAGTGGTTCGGACAGGGGAGAGACCCAGTACTTC. It codes for CASGSDRGETQYF. The full variable domain, rest sourced from reference TRBV12-5 and TRBJ2-5, is DARVTQTPRHKVTEMGQEVTMRCQPILGHNTVFWYRQTMMQGLELLAYFRNRAPLDDSGMPKDRFSAEMPDATLATLKIQPSEPRDSAVYFCASGSDRGETQYFGPGTRLLVL.

This rearrangement joins TRBV6-2 or TRBV6-3 to TRBJ1-1; D is undetermined. Between the trimmed V and J ends, which lost 2 bases and 2 bases, there was a span of 12 bases. This CDR3 contains 15 residues. Germline CDR1 is MNHEY and CDR2 is SVGEGT. The CDR3 DNA follows: TGTGCCAGCAGTTACGGGCCAGCCCATAACACTGAAGCTTTCTTT. It specifies CASSYGPAHNTEAFF.